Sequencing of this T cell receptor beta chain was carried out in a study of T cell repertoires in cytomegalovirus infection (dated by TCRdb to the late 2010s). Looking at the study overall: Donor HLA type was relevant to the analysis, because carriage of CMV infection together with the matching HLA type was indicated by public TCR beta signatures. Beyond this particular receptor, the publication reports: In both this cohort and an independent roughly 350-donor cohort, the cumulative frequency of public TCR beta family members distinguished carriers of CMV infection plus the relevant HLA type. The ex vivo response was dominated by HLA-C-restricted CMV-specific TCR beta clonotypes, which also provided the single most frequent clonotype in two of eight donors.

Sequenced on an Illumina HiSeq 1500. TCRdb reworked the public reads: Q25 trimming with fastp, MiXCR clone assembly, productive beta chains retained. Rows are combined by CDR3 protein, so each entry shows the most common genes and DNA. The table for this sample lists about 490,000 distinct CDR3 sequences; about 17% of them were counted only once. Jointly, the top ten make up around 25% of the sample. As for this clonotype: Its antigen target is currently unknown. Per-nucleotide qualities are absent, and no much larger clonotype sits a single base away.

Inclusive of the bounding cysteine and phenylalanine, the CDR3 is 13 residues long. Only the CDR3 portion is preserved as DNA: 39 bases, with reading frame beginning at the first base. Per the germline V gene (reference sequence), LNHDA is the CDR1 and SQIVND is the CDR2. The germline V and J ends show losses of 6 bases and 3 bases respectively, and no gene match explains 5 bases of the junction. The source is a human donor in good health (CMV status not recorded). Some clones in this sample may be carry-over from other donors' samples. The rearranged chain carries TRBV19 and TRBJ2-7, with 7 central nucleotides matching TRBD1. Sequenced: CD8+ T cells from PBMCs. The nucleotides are TGTGCCAGTAGCGGGGACAGCCACTACGAGCAGTACTTC. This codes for CASSGDSHYEQYF.